This T cell receptor beta chain was sequenced for a study of blood T cell repertoires in COVID-19. Study in general: Sources were T cells, B-cell-depleted T cells, or PBMCs; the material itself was cDNA or gDNA.

Here immunoSEQ multiplex PCR was the method, and the copy in TCRdb shows in-frame clones only, minus some. In the table there are 70,000 to 90,000 clones, more than 75% of which are singletons. The V gene's germline CDR1 is SGHVS and CDR2 FQNEAQ. The CDR3 runs 20 residues. With 1 base clipped from V and 3 bases from J, the junction kept 13 bases outside the gene matches. V and J are TRBV7-8 and TRBJ2-6; 9 positions match TRBD2. Sequencing was done on a sample of peripheral blood. The TCR originated in a human donor in a cohort sampled during active COVID-19. The CDR3 DNA is TGTGCCAGCAGCTTAGGAGGCTCACGCGGGGGGGCCTTTGGGGCCAACGTCCTGACTTTC. It codes for CASSLGGSRGGAFGANVLTF. The full variable domain, with the rest looked up from reference TRBV7-8 and TRBJ2-6, is GAGVSQSPRYKVAKRGQDVALRCDPISGHVSLFWYQQALGQGPEFLTYFQNEAQLDKSGLPSDRFFAERPEGSVSTLKIQRTQQEDSAVYLCASSLGGSRGGAFGANVLTFGAGSRLTVL.